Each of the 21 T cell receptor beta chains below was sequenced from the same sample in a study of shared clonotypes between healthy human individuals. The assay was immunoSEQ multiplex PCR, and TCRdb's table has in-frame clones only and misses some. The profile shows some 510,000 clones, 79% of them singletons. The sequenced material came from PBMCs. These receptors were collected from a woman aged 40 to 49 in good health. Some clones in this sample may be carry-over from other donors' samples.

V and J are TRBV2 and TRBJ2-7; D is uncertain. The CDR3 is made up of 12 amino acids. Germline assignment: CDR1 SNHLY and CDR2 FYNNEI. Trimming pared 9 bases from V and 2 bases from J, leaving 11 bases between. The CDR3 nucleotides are TGTGCCAGTCGGTTAGGTCCCTACGAGCAGTACTTC. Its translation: CASRLGPYEQYF. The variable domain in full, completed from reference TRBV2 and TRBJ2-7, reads EPEVTQTPSHQVTQMGQEVILRCVPISNHLYFYWYRQILGQKVEFLVSFYNNEISEKSEIFDDQFSVERPDGSNFTLKIRSTKLEDSAMYFCASRLGPYEQYFGPGTRLTVT.

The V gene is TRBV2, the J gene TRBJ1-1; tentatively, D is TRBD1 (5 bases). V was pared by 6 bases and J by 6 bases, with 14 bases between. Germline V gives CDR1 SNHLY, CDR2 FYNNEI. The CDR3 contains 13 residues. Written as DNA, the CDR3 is TGTGCCAGCAGCGGGGGTCGACGATCTGAAGCTTTCTTT. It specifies CASSGGRRSEAFF.

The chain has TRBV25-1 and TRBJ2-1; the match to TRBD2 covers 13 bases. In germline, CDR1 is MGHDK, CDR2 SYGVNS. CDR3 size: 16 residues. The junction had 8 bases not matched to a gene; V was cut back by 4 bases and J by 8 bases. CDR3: CASSGWTSGSFDEQFF. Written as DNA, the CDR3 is TGTGCCAGCAGTGGCTGGACTAGCGGGAGTTTCGATGAGCAGTTCTTC.

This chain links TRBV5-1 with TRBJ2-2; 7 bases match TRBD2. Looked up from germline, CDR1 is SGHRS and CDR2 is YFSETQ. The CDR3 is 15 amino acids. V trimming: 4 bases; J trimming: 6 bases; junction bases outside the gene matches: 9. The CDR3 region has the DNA TGCGCCAGCAGCCCTGGACTAGTGTACCCCGGGGAGCTGTTTTTT. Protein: CASSPGLVYPGELFF.

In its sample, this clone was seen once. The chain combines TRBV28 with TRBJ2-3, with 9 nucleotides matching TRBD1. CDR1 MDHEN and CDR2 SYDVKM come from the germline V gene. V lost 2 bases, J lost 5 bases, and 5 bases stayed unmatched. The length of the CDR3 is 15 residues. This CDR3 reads CASSLGTGLQDTQYF. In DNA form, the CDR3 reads TGTGCCAGCAGTTTAGGGACAGGGTTGCAAGATACGCAGTATTTT.

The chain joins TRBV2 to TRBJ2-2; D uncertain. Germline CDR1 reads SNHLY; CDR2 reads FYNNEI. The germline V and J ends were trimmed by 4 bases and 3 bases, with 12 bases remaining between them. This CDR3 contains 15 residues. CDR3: CASSAERADTGELFF. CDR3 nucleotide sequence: TGTGCCAGCAGTGCAGAAAGGGCGGACACCGGGGAGCTGTTTTTT.

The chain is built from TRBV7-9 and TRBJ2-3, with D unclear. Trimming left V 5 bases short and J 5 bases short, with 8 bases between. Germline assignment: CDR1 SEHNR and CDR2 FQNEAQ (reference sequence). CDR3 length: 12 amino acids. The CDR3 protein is CASSEIGDTQYF. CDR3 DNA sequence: TGTGCCAGCAGCGAGATCGGAGATACGCAGTATTTT.

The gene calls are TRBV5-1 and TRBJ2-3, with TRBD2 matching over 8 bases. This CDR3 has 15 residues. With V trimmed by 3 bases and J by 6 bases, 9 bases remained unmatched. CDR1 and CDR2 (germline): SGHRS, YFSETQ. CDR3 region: CASSSPGVAGDTQYF. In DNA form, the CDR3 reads TGCGCCAGCAGCTCACCAGGGGTAGCGGGGGATACGCAGTATTTT.

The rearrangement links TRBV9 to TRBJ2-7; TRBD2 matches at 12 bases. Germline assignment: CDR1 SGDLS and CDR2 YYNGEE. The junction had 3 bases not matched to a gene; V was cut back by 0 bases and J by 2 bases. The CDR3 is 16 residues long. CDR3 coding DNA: TGTGCCAGCAGCGTAGGGGGACTAGCGGGCACCTACGAGCAGTACTTC. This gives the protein CASSVGGLAGTYEQYF.

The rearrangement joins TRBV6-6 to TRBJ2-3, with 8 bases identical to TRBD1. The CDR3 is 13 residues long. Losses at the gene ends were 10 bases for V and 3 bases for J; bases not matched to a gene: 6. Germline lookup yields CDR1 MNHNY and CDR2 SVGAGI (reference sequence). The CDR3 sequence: CATLQGVTDTQYF. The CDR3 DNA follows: TGTGCCACCTTACAGGGGGTGACAGATACGCAGTATTTT.

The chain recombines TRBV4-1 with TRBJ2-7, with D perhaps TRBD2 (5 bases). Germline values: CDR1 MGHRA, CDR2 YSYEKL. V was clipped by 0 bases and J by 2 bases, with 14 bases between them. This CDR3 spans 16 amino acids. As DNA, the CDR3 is TGCGCCAGCAGCCAAGATTGGGCCAGGAGGACCTACGAGCAGTACTTC. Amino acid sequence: CASSQDWARRTYEQYF.

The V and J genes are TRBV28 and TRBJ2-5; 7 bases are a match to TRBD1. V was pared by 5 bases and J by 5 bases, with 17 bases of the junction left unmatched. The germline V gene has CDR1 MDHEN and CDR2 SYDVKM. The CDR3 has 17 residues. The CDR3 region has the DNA TGTGCCAGCAGTCCTCCCGGGACAGCGATATACATGGAGACCCAGTACTTC. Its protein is CASSPPGTAIYMETQYF.

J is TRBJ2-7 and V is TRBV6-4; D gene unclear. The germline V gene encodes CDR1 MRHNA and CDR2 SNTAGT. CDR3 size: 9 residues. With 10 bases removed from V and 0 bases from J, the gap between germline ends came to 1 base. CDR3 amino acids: CATSYEQYF. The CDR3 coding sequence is TGTGCCACCTCCTACGAGCAGTACTTC.

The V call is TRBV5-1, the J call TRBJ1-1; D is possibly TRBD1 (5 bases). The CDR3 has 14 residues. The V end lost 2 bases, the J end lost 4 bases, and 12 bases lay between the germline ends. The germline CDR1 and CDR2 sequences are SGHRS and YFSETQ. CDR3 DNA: TGCGCCAGCAGCTTCCCCAGGGTTGGCACTGAAGCTTTCTTT. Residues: CASSFPRVGTEAFF.

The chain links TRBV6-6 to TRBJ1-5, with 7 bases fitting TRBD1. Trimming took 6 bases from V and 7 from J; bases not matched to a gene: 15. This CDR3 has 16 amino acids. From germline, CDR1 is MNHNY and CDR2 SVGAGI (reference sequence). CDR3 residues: CASSPEQGRVGQPQHF. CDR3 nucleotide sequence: TGTGCCAGCAGCCCCGAACAGGGGAGGGTGGGACAGCCCCAGCATTTT.

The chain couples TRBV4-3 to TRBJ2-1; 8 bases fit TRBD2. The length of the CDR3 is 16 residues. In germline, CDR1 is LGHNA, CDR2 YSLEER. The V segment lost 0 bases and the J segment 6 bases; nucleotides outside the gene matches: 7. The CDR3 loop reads CASSQDYGSGGNEQFF. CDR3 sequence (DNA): TGCGCCAGCAGCCAAGACTACGGGAGCGGGGGCAATGAGCAGTTCTTC.

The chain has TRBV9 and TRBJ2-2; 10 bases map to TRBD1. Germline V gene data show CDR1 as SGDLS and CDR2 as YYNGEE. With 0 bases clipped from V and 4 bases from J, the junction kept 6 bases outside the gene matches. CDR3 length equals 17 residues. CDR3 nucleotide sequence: TGTGCCAGCAGCGTAGGGGGGACAGGGGTTGTCACCGGGGAGCTGTTTTTT. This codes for CASSVGGTGVVTGELFF.

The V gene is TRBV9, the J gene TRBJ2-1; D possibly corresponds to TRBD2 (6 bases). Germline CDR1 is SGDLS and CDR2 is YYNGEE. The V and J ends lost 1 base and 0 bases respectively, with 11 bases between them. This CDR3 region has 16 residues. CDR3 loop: CASSVSGGNSYNEQFF. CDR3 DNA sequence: TGTGCCAGCAGCGTATCTGGCGGGAACTCCTACAATGAGCAGTTCTTC.

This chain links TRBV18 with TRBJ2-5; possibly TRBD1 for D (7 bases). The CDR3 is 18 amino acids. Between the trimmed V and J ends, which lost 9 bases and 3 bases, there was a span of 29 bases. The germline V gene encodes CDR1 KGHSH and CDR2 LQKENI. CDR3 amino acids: CARLRQGSLANQKETQYF. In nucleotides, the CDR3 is TGTGCCAGGCTCCGACAGGGAAGCCTAGCGAACCAGAAAGAGACCCAGTACTTC. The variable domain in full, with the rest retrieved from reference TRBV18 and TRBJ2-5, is NAGVMQNPRHLVRRRGQEARLRCSPMKGHSHVYWYRQLPEEGLKFMVYLQKENIIDESGMPKERFSAEFPKEGPSILRIQQVVRGDSAAYFCARLRQGSLANQKETQYFGPGTRLLVL.

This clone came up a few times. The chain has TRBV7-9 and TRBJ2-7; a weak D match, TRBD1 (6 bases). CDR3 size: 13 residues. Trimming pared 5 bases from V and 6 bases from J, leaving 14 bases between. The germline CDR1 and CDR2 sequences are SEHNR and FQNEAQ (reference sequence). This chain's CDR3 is CASSKQGLGEQYF. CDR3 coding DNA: TGTGCCAGCAGCAAACAGGGATTGGGCGAGCAGTACTTC. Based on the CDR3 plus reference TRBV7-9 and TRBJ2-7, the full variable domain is DTGVSQNPRHKITKRGQNVTFRCDPISEHNRLYWYRQTLGQGPEFLTYFQNEAQLEKSRLLSDRFSAERPKGSFSTLEIQRTEQGDSAMYLCASSKQGLGEQYFGPGTRLTVT.

The CDR3 here is CSGTGAYGYTF. The CDR3 region has the DNA TGCAGTGGAACCGGGGCCTATGGCTACACCTTC. This chain links TRBV20-1 with TRBJ1-2; weak D call: TRBD1 (5 bases). The CDR3 spans 11 residues. Germline V gene data show CDR1 as DFQATT and CDR2 as SNEGSKA (reference sequence). V lost 7 bases and J 4 bases, leaving 10 bases between the germline ends.